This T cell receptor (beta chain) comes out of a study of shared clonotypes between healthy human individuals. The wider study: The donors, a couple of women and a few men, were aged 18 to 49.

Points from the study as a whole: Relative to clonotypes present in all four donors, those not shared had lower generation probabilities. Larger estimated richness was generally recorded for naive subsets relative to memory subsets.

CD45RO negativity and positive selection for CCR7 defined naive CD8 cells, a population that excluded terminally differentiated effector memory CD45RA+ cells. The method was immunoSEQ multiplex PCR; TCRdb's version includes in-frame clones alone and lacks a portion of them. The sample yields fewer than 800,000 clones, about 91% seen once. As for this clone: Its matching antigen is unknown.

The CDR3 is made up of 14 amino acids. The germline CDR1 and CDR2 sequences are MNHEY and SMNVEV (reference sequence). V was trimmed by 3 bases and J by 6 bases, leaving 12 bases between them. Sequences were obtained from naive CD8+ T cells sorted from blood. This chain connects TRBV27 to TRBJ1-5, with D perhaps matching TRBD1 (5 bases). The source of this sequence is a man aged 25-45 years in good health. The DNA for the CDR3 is TGTGCCAGCAGTTTGGCAGGGTTTAGTCAGCCCCAGCATTTT. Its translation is CASSLAGFSQPQHF.